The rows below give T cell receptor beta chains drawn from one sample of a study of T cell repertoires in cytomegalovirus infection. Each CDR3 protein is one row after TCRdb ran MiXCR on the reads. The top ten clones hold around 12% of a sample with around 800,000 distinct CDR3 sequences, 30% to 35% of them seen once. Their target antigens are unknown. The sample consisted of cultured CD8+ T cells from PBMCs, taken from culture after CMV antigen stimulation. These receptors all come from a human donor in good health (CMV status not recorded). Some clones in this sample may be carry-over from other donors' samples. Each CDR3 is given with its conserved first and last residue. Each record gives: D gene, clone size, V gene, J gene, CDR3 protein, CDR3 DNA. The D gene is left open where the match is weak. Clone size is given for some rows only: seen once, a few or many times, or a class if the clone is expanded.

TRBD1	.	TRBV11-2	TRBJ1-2	CASSLGQGKVNTF	TGTGCCAGCAGCCTCGGACAGGGCAAGGTTAACACCTTC
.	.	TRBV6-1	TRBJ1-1	CAVSMGFNTEAFF	TGTGCAGTTTCAATGGGATTTAACACTGAAGCTTTCTTT
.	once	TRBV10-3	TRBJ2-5	CASSDSGSGETQYF	TGTGCCAGCAGTGATTCAGGGAGTGGAGAGACCCAGTACTTC
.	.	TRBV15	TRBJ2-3	CATSRKRSDTQYF	TGTGCCACCAGCAGGAAACGATCAGATACGCAGTATTTT
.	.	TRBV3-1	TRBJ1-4	CVSSQVAWRGHEKLFF	TGTGTCAGCAGCCAAGTTGCCTGGCGAGGGCATGAAAAACTGTTTTTT
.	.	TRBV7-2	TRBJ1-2	CASSREGVRNYGYTF	TGTGCCAGCAGCCGAGAGGGGGTTCGCAACTATGGCTACACCTTC
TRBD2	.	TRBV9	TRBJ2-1	CASSVRAGGTYNEQFF	TGTGCCAGCAGCGTAAGGGCGGGGGGTACCTACAATGAGCAGTTCTTC
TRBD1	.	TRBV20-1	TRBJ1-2	CQGLDRATNYGYTF	TGCCAGGGGCTCGACAGGGCCACTAACTATGGCTACACCTTC
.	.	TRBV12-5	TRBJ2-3	CASSAPGTDTQYF	TGTGCTAGTTCGGCGCCCGGCACAGATACGCAGTATTTT
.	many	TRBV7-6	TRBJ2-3	CASSFRGRASTDTQYF	.
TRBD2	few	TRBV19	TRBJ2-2	CASSIKAGDPGELFF	TGTGCCAGTAGTATAAAAGCGGGGGATCCCGGGGAGCTGTTTTTT
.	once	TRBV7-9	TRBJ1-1	CASSQSLGLWTEAFF	TGTGCCAGCAGCCAAAGTCTGGGTTTGTGGACTGAAGCTTTCTTT
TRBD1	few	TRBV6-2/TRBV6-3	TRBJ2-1	CASSFRGRLDEQFF	TGTGCCAGCAGTTTCAGGGGGCGTTTAGATGAGCAGTTCTTC
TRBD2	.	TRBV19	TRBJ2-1	CASSIDLTSGSYNEQFF	TGTGCCAGTAGTATAGATCTGACTAGCGGAAGCTACAATGAGCAGTTCTTC
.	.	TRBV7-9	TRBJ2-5	CASEWEGGETQYF	TGTGCCAGCGAATGGGAAGGCGGGGAGACCCAGTACTTC
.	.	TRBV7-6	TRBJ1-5	CASSPSTGYNQPQHF	TGTGCCAGCAGCCCCAGCACAGGGTACAATCAGCCCCAGCATTTT